This T cell receptor (beta chain) was documented in a study of identifying expanded T cells in peripheral blood. General observations from the study: Across healthy donors, higher total template counts meant significantly greater roughly 2-week count variance. Differentially abundant clones: roughly 1.2 between replicates, 16.4 at approximately two weeks, more than 18 at four.

The CDR3 is made up of 15 amino acids. The V gene lost 8 bases and the J gene lost 3 bases, with 16 bases spanning the gap. Per the germline V gene, CDR1 is SEHNR and CDR2 is FQNEAQ (reference sequence). Of note for this clone: Its cognate antigen is unknown.

Repertoires were generated with immunoSEQ multiplex PCR, while TCRdb's copy carries only in-frame clones and drops some. Of over 85,000 clones in the sample, about 91% are singletons; the top ten hold roughly 13%. Sequenced sample: blood. The chain couples TRBV7-9 to TRBJ1-4; D is perhaps TRBD1 (5 bases). The sequence was obtained from a person between 18 and 75 years old in good health. In nucleotides, the CDR3 is TGTGCCAGCTGGGGACGGGCAGGCTCTAATGAAAAACTGTTTTTT. Its protein product is CASWGRAGSNEKLFF. The variable domain in full, completed from reference TRBV7-9 and TRBJ1-4, reads DTGVSQNPRHKITKRGQNVTFRCDPISEHNRLYWYRQTLGQGPEFLTYFQNEAQLEKSRLLSDRFSAERPKGSFSTLEIQRTEQGDSAMYLCASWGRAGSNEKLFFGSGTQLSVL.